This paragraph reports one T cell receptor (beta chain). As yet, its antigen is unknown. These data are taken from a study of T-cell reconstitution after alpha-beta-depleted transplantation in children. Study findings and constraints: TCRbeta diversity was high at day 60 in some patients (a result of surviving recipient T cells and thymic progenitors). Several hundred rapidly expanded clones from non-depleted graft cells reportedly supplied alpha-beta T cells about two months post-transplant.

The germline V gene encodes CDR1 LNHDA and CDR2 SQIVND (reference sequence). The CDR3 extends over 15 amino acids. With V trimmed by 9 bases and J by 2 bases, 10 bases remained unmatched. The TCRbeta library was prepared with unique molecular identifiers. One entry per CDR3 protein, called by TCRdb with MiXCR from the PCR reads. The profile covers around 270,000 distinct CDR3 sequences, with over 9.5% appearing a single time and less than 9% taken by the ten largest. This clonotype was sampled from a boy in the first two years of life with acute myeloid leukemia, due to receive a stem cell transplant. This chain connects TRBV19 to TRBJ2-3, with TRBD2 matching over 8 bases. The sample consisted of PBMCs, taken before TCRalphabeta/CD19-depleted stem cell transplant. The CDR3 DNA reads TGTGCCAGCAGAGCCCCTAGCGGGCTCACAGATACGCAGTATTTT. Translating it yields CASRAPSGLTDTQYF. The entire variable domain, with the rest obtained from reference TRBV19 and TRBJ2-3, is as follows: DGGITQSPKYLFRKEGQNVTLSCEQNLNHDAMYWYRQDPGQGLRLIYYSQIVNDFQKGDIAEGYSVSREKKESFPLTVTSAQKNPTAFYLCASRAPSGLTDTQYFGPGTRLTVL.